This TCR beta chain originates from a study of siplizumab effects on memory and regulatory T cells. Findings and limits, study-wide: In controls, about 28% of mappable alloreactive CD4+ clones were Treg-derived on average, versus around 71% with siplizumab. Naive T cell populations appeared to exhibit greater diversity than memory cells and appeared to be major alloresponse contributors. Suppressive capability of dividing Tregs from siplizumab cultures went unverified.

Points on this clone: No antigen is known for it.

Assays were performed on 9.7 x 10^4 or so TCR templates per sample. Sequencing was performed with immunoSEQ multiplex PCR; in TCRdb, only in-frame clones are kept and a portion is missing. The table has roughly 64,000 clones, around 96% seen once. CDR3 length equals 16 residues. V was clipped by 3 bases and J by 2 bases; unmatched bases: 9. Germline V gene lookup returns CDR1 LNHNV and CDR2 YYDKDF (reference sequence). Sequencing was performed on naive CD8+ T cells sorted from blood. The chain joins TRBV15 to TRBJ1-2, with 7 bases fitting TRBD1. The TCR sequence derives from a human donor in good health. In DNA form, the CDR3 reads TGTGCCACCAGCAGTAAACCGGGACAGATAAACTATGGCTACACCTTC. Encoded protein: CATSSKPGQINYGYTF.